This is a list of T cell receptor beta chains from one sample in a study of regulatory T cells in long-lasting Graves disease. TCRdb processed the multiplex PCR reads anew with MiXCR; each CDR3 protein has one entry. The sample lists about 470,000 distinct CDR3 sequences, less than 25% occurring once. The sequenced sample was peripheral blood mononuclear cells (PBMCs), obtained when the disease was refractory, from a patient treated with antithyroid drugs. Receptor source: a female donor with Graves disease. Both conserved end residues are part of each CDR3. The D gene is left open where the match is weak. Size tells how often a clone was seen (once, few, many) or the class of an expanded clone, and some rows leave it out.

V	J	size	D	DNA	CDR3
TRBV19	TRBJ2-2	many	-	TGTGCCAGTAGTATTAGCACGAACACCGGGGAGCTGTTTTTT	CASSISTNTGELFF
TRBV27	TRBJ1-5	few	-	TGTGCCAGCAGTGGGGGTGGGGGTTACAATCAGCCCCAGCATTTT	CASSGGGGYNQPQHF
TRBV19	TRBJ2-7	few	TRBD1	TGTGCCAGTAGTGGGGACCGGGACAGGAGCTCCTACGAGCAGTACTTC	CASSGDRDRSSYEQYF
TRBV4-1	TRBJ2-7	-	-	TGCGCCAGCAGGGCCATGGAGAGCTCCTACGAGCAGTACTTC	CASRAMESSYEQYF
TRBV7-9	TRBJ2-7	few	TRBD2	TGTGCCAGCGGCGGGAGGGTGGAGGAGCCCGAGCAGTACTTC	CASGGRVEEPEQYF
TRBV20-1	TRBJ2-5	many	TRBD2	TGCAGTGCTGGGGGACTAGCGGGAGGGCCGTCCCAGTACTTC	CSAGGLAGGPSQYF
TRBV5-1	TRBJ2-7	few	-	TGCGCCAGCAGCTTGGCCATCGCCTCCTACGAGCAGTACTTC	CASSLAIASYEQYF
TRBV27	TRBJ2-7	few	-	TGTGCCAGCAGTGACTTCGGCGGCAGACCCTCCTACGAGCAGTACTTC	CASSDFGGRPSYEQYF
TRBV5-1	TRBJ1-4	-	-	TGCGCCAGCAGCTTGGTGGGATTAGCAACTAATGAAAAACTGTTTTTT	CASSLVGLATNEKLFF
TRBV2	TRBJ1-1	many	-	TGTGCCAGCGAAAACACTGAAGCTTTCTTT	CASENTEAFF
TRBV28	TRBJ2-7	-	-	TGTGCCAGCAGTTCCCCCATTTCTCTCTCTAGGGGTAGGGAGCAGTACTTC	CASSSPISLSRGREQYF
TRBV29-1	TRBJ2-5	many	TRBD2	TGCAGCGTGGAGGGGAGGCGGGAGGATCAAGAGACCCAGTACTTC	CSVEGRREDQETQYF
TRBV7-2	TRBJ1-3	-	-	TGTGCCAGCAGCTTAGAACAGCGTCGAAACACCATATATTTT	CASSLEQRRNTIYF
TRBV29-1	TRBJ2-2	many	-	TGCAGCGTTGGGAACACCGGGGAGCTGTTTTTT	CSVGNTGELFF
TRBV27	TRBJ1-1	many	-	TGTGCCAGCACAACAAGGGGCGACACTGAAGCTTTCTTT	CASTTRGDTEAFF
TRBV28	TRBJ2-2	many	TRBD1	TGTGCCAGCAGTTTAAACAGGGGGCGCACCGGGGAGCTGTTTTTT	CASSLNRGRTGELFF
TRBV20-1	TRBJ2-1	-	TRBD1	TGCAGTGCTCGACGGACCGCCCTGGGTGTATCAGGGGGCAATGAGCAGTTCTTC	CSARRTALGVSGGNEQFF
TRBV20-1	TRBJ2-1	few	TRBD2	TGCAGTGCTAGAGTGGCGGGAGACGGGGAGCAGTTCTTC	CSARVAGDGEQFF
TRBV6-1	TRBJ2-4	many	TRBD2	TGTGCCAGCACCCGCGGGCTAGCGGGGAACATTCAGTACTTC	CASTRGLAGNIQYF
TRBV2	TRBJ2-7	many	-	TGTGCCAGCAGTGAAGCGTTCACGGGCTTCTACGAGCAGTACTTC	CASSEAFTGFYEQYF
TRBV7-2	TRBJ1-5	many	-	TGTGCCAGCAGCGCGGGCAGCCGAAATCAGCCCCAGCATTTT	CASSAGSRNQPQHF
TRBV28	TRBJ2-7	many	-	TGTGCCAGCACCCCCGGGAACTCCTACGAGCAGTACTTC	CASTPGNSYEQYF
TRBV6-2/TRBV6-3	TRBJ2-7	few	TRBD1	TGTGCCAGCAGTTTAACTCCGGGACAGGGTCCCTACGAGCAGTACTTC	CASSLTPGQGPYEQYF
TRBV27	TRBJ1-1	-	-	TGTGCCAGCAGCCAGCAGGGAGCACTCACTGAAGCTTTCTTT	CASSQQGALTEAFF
TRBV7-2	TRBJ2-5	few	TRBD1	TGTGCCAGCAGCGAAACACCCCCGGGGACAGAGCAAGAGACCCAGTACTTC	CASSETPPGTEQETQYF
TRBV14	TRBJ1-2	-	-	TGTGCCAGCAGCCAAGGCACAGGGTATACCTATGGCTACACCTTC	CASSQGTGYTYGYTF
TRBV6-1	TRBJ1-5	-	-	TGTGCCAGCACTGCCGAAGGGTATAGCAATCAGCCCCAGCATTTT	CASTAEGYSNQPQHF
TRBV14	TRBJ1-1	-	-	TGTGCCAGCAGCAGTAAACCCAACACTGAAGCTTTCTTT	CASSSKPNTEAFF
TRBV6-2/TRBV6-3	TRBJ2-1	few	-	TGTGCCAGCAGCTCGCAGGGGAGTTTTTACAATGAGCAGTTCTTC	CASSSQGSFYNEQFF
TRBV28	TRBJ2-7	many	-	TGTGCCAGCAGTGAGCAGCCCAACGGGTTCTACGAGCAGTACTTC	CASSEQPNGFYEQYF
TRBV12-3/TRBV12-4	TRBJ1-4	many	TRBD1	TGTGCCAGCAAACGTGGGACAGTTAATGAAAAACTGTTTTTT	CASKRGTVNEKLFF
TRBV24-1	TRBJ2-7	many	-	TGTGCCACCAGTGACCGATCTAGGGACGAGCAGTACTTC	CATSDRSRDEQYF
TRBV28	TRBJ2-1	-	TRBD1	TGTGCCAGCAGGGGGGGGACAGGGACGGCCAATGAGCAGTTCTTC	CASRGGTGTANEQFF
TRBV27	TRBJ2-2	-	TRBD1	TGTGCCAGCAGTCCGCGGGACAGGGTCCCCGGGGAGCTGTTTTTT	CASSPRDRVPGELFF
TRBV5-1	TRBJ2-3	-	TRBD2	TGCGCCAGCAGCTCGACTAGCGGGAGAAGCACAGATACGCAGTATTTT	CASSSTSGRSTDTQYF
TRBV19	TRBJ1-5	few	-	TGTGCCAGTAGTATGTGGCAGGGAGGTCAGCCCCAGCATTTT	CASSMWQGGQPQHF
TRBV6-1	TRBJ2-7	few	TRBD2	TGTGCCAGCAGCTCTTTAGCGGGATCAATAGCCTACGAGCAGTACTTC	CASSSLAGSIAYEQYF
TRBV4-3	TRBJ2-7	-	TRBD1	TGCGCCAGCAGCCAGGAAGGGCCGGGACAGGGGGACTACGAGCAGTACTTC	CASSQEGPGQGDYEQYF
TRBV6-1	TRBJ2-2	few	TRBD2	TGTGCCAGCAGTGGAACAGCGGGAATCTCCGGGGAGCTGTTTTTT	CASSGTAGISGELFF
TRBV2	TRBJ2-6	-	TRBD1	TGTGCCAGCAGCCGGACAGGGGCTGGGGCCAACGCCCTGACTTTC	CASSRTGAGANALTF
TRBV29-1	TRBJ1-3	few	TRBD1	TGCAGCGTTGCTCAGGGGGCCTCTGGAAACACCATATATTTT	CSVAQGASGNTIYF
TRBV6-5	TRBJ2-5	many	TRBD2	TGTGCCAGCAGTTACTCAAGCGGGAGTGATTTCGGGACCCAGTACTTC	CASSYSSGSDFGTQYF
TRBV10-3	TRBJ2-6	few	-	TGTGCCATCAGTGAGCCCGGGATCATGGGGGCCAACGTCCTGACTTTC	CAISEPGIMGANVLTF
TRBV11-1	TRBJ2-5	many	-	TGTGCCAGCAGCTTACTACCCAGATCGTACCAAGAGACCCAGTACTTC	CASSLLPRSYQETQYF
TRBV6-1	TRBJ2-2	-	-	TGTGCCAGCAGATTGAAACAGCTTACCGGGGAGCTGTTTTTT	CASRLKQLTGELFF
TRBV6-1	TRBJ2-7	many	-	TGTGCCAGCAGTACGGGACCGAATGGGCTCGAGCAGTACTTC	CASSTGPNGLEQYF
TRBV7-3	TRBJ2-2	few	TRBD2	TGTGCCAGCAGCTTAAAACCAGAACTAGCGGGAGACACCGGGGAGCTGTTTTTT	CASSLKPELAGDTGELFF
TRBV28	TRBJ1-4	many	-	TGTGCCAGCAAGACCCCCGGGGCTACTAATGAAAAACTGTTTTTT	CASKTPGATNEKLFF
TRBV29-1	TRBJ2-3	-	-	TGCAGCGTTGATCTGGGTTGGGTAGATACGCAGTATTTT	CSVDLGWVDTQYF
TRBV7-9	TRBJ2-7	few	-	TGTGCCAGCAGCTTAGGGTCCGGTTACTACGAGCAGTACTTC	CASSLGSGYYEQYF
TRBV7-3	TRBJ2-7	many	TRBD1	TGTGCCAGCAGTTTAGCCGGGACAGGGGGTTACGAGCAGTACTTC	CASSLAGTGGYEQYF
TRBV27	TRBJ2-7	many	TRBD1	TGTGCCAGCAGTTCTAGACAGGGATTCGTGCAGTACTTC	CASSSRQGFVQYF
TRBV27	TRBJ1-1	few	TRBD1	TGTGCCAGCAGTTTACCAATGGGACAGGGGTTCGGGGAAGCTTTCTTT	CASSLPMGQGFGEAFF
TRBV7-7	TRBJ2-2	few	TRBD2	TGTGCTAGCAGCGTAGCGGGAGTGGCCGGGGAGCTGTTTTTT	CASSVAGVAGELFF
TRBV20-1	TRBJ1-5	few	-	TGCAGTGCTGTCACAGGAGTAAATCAGCCCCAGCATTTT	CSAVTGVNQPQHF
TRBV3-1	TRBJ2-7	many	TRBD2	TGTGCCAGCAGCCAGGGAGGGAGATCCGAGCAGTACTTC	CASSQGGRSEQYF
TRBV29-1	TRBJ1-1	few	-	TGCAGCGTTGGGCTCTTCTCGGGGACTGAAGCTTTCTTT	CSVGLFSGTEAFF